This record covers a single TCR beta chain. Its specificity is not known. The sample comes from a study of cytomegalovirus exposure and HLA in healthy donors. Study outcomes and limitations: It was confirmed in vitro that three of the CMV-associated chains were specific for CMV antigens. Earlier findings revealed that most TCR beta V segments proved productive either about 90% or about 30% of the time. The classifier was said to identify cytomegalovirus status with high specificity and sensitivity. Equally common other TCR beta chains were less clonally expanded than HLA-associated ones, a later analysis found.

Primers included in the PCR were 60 Vbeta and 13 Jbeta primers. Some clones are missing from TCRdb's copy, which holds only in-frame ones; the method was immunoSEQ multiplex PCR. The sample lists over 100,000 clones, approximately 80% seen once, with 2.5% to 3% in the top ten. V lost 0 bases and J lost 5, with 10 bases in between. Germline V gene data show CDR1 as GTSNPN and CDR2 as SVGIG (reference sequence). The CDR3 totals 13 residues. The origin of this receptor is a young woman in good health and CMV-seropositive. The chain employs TRBV30 and TRBJ1-2; D gene ambiguous. Sample: PBMCs. The CDR3 DNA reads as TGTGCCTGGAGTGTACGGCGGATATATGGCTACACCTTC. This translates into CAWSVRRIYGYTF.